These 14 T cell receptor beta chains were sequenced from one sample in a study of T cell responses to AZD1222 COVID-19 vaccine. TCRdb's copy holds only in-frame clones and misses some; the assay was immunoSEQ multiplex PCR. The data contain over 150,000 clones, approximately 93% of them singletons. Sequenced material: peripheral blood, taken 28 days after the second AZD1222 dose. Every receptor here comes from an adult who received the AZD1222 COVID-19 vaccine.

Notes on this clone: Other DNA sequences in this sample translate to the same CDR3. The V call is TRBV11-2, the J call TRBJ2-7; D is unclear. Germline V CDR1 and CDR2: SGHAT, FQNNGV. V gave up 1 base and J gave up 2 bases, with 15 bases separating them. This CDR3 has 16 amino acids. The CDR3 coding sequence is TGTGCCAGCAGCTTAGGATGGGATAGGGCGCCCTACGAGCAGTACTTC. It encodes CASSLGWDRAPYEQYF. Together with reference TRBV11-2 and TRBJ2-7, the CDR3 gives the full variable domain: EAGVAQSPRYKIIEKRQSVAFWCNPISGHATLYWYQQILGQGPKLLIQFQNNGVVDDSQLPKDRFSAERLKGVDSTLKIQPAKLEDSAVYLCASSLGWDRAPYEQYFGPGTRLTVT.

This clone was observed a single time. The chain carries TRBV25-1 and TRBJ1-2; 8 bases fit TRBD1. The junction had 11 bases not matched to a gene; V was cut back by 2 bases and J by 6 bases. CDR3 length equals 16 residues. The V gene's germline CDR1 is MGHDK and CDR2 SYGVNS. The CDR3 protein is CASSEALGQGLDGYTF. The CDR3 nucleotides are TGTGCCAGCAGTGAAGCTCTTGGACAGGGTTTAGATGGCTACACCTTC.

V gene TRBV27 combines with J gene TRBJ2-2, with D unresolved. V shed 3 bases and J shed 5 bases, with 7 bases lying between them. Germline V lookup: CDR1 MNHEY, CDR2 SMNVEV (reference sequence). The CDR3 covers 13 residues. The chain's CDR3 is CASSFSSTGELFF. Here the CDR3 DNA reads TGTGCCAGCAGTTTCAGCAGTACCGGGGAGCTGTTTTTT.

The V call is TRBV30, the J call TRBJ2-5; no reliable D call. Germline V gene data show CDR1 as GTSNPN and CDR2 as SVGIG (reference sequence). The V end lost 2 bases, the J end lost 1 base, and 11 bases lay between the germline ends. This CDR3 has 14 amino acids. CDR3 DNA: TGTGCCTGGAGTAGTAGTGGCCTCCAAGAGACCCAGTACTTC. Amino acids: CAWSSSGLQETQYF.

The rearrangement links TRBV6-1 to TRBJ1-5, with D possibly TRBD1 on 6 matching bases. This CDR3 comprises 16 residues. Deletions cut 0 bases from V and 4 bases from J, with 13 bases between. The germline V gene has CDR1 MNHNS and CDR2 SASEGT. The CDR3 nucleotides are TGTGCCAGCAGTGAAGCACGAGGGACAACAAATCAGCCCCAGCATTTT. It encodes CASSEARGTTNQPQHF.

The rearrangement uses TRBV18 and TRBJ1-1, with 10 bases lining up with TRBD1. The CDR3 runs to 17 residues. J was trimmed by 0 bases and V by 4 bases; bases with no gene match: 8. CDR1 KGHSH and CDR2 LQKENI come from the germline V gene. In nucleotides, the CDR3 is TGTGCCAGCTCACTTACCGGGACAGGGGCGGTGAACACTGAAGCTTTCTTT. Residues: CASSLTGTGAVNTEAFF.

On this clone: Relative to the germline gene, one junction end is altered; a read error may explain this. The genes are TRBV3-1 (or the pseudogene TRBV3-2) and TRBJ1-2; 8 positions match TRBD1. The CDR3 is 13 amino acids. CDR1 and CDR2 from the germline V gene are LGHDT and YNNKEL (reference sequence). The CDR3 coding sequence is TGTGCCAGCAGCCAGATCGGGACAGGTGATCCCTTCTTC. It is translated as CASSQIGTGDPFF.

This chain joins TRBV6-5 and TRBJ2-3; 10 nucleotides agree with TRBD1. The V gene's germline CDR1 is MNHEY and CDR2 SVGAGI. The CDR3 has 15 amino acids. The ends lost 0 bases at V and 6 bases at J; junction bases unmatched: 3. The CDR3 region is CASSYSPGQGDTQYF. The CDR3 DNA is TGTGCCAGCAGTTACTCGCCGGGACAGGGGGATACGCAGTATTTT.

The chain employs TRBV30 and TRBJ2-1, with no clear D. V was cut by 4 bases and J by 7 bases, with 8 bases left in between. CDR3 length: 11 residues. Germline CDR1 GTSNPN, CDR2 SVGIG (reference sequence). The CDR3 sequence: CAWNWRNEQFF. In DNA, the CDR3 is TGTGCCTGGAACTGGCGGAATGAGCAGTTCTTC.

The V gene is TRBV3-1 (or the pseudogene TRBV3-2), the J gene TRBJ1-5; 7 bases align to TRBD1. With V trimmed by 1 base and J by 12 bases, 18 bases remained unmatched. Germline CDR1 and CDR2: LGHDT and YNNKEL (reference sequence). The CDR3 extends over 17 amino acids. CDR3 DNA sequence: TGTGCCAGCAGCCAAGGGTTTCCAGGGGGGACTTTAATTATCCAGCATTTT. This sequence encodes CASSQGFPGGTLIIQHF.

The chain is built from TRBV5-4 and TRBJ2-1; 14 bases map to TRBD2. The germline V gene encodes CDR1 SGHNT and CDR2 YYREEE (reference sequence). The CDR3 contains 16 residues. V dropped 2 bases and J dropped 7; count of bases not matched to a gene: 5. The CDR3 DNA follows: TGTGCCAGCAGCTTAGGGGGACTAGCGGGGGAAAATGAGCAGTTCTTC. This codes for CASSLGGLAGENEQFF.

CDR3 amino acids: CAFRETQYF. Written as DNA, the CDR3 is TGTGCCTTTAGAGAGACCCAGTACTTC. This rearrangement joins TRBV30 to TRBJ2-5; no firm D call. V was clipped by 7 bases and J by 4 bases, with 4 bases between them. Germline V gene sequence: CDR1 GTSNPN, CDR2 SVGIG (reference sequence). The CDR3 is made up of 9 amino acids.

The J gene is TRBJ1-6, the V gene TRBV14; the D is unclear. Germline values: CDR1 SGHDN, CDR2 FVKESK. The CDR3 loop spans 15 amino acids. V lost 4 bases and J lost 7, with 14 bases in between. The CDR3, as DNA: TGTGCCAGCAGCCCACAACAAGGGCTGAATTCACCCCTCCACTTT. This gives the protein CASSPQQGLNSPLHF. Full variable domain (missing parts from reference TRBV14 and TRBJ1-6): EAGVTQFPSHSVIEKGQTVTLRCDPISGHDNLYWYRRVMGKEIKFLLHFVKESKQDESGMPNNRFLAERTGGTYSTLKVQPAELEDSGVYFCASSPQQGLNSPLHFGNGTRLTVT.

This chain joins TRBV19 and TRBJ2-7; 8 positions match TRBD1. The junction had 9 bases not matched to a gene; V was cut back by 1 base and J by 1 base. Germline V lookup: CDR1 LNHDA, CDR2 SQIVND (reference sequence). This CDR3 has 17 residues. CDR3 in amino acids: CASSIVAVGTGSYEQYF. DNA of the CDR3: TGTGCCAGTAGTATAGTGGCTGTGGGGACAGGTTCCTACGAGCAGTACTTC.